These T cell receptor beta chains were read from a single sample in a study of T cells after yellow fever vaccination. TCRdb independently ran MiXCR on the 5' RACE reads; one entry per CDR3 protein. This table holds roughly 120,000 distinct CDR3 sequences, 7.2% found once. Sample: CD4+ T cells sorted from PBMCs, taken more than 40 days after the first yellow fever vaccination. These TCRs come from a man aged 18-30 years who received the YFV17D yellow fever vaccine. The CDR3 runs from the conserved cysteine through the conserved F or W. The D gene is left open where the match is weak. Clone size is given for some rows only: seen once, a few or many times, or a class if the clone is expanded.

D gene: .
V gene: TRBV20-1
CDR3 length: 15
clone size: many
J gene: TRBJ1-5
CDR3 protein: CSARGQARRDQPQHF
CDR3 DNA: TGCAGTGCTAGAGGTCAGGCTAGGCGGGATCAGCCCCAGCATTTT

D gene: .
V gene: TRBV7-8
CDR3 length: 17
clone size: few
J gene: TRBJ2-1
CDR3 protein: CASTLYRTEGVYNEQFF
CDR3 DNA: TGTGCCAGCACCCTATACCGGACGGAAGGGGTTTACAATGAGCAGTTCTTC

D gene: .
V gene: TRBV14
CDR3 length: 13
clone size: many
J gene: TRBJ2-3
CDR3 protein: CASTLPDTDTQYF
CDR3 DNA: TGTGCCAGCACCCTCCCGGATACAGATACGCAGTATTTT

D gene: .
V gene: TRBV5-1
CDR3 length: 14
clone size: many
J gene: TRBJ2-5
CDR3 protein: CASSSRTTQETQYF
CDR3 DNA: TGCGCCAGCAGCTCGAGGACTACCCAAGAGACCCAGTACTTC

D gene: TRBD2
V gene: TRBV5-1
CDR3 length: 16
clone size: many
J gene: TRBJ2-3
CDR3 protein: CASSLEARGATDTQYF
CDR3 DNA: TGCGCCAGCAGCTTGGAAGCGCGGGGGGCCACAGATACGCAGTATTTT

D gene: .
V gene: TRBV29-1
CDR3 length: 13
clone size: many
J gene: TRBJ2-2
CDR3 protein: CSVLDRSTGELFF
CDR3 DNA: TGCAGCGTCCTTGACAGGTCCACCGGGGAGCTGTTTTTT

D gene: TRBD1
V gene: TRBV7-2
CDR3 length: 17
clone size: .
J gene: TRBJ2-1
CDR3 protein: CASSLLGQGFSYNKQVF
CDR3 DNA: TGTGCCAGCAGCCTACTGGGACAGGGGTTCTCCTACAATAAGCAGGTCTTC

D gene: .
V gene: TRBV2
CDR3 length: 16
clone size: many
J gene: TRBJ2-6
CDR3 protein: CASSARPGSGANVLTF
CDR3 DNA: TGTGCCAGCAGTGCCCGCCCCGGCTCTGGGGCCAACGTCCTGACTTTC

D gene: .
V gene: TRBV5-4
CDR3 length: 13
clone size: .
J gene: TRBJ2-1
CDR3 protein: CASSLGLVSEQFF
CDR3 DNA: TGTGCCAGCAGCTTGGGGCTTGTGTCAGAGCAGTTCTTC

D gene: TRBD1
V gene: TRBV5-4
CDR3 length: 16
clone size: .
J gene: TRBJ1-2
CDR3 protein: CASSLGQGLANYGYTF
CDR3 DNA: TGTGCCAGCAGCCTGGGACAGGGTTTAGCTAACTATGGCTACACCTTC

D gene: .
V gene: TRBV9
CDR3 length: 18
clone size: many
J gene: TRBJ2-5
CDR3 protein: CASSVAWGGGTNAETQYF
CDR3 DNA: TGTGCCAGCAGCGTAGCTTGGGGTGGCGGTACAAACGCAGAGACCCAGTACTTC

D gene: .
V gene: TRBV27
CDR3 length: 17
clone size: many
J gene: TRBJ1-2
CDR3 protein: CASKRKGPRITDYGYTF
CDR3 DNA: TGTGCCAGCAAACGGAAGGGGCCGCGAATTACGGACTATGGCTACACCTTC

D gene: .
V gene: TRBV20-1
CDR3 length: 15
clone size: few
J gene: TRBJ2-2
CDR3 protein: CSATSEQANTGELFF
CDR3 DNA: TGCAGTGCTACTAGCGAACAGGCGAACACCGGGGAGCTGTTTTTT

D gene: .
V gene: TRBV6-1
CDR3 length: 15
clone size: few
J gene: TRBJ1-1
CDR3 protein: CASPPPGRGDTEAFF
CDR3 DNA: TGTGCCAGCCCTCCTCCGGGACGAGGGGACACTGAAGCTTTCTTT

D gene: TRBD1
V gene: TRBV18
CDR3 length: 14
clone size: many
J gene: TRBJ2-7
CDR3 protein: CASSRDRALREQYF
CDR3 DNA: TGTGCCAGCTCAAGGGACAGGGCCCTCCGGGAGCAGTACTTC

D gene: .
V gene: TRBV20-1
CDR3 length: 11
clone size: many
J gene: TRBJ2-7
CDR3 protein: CSAKQRYEQYF
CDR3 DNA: TGCAGTGCGAAACAGCGTTACGAGCAGTACTTC

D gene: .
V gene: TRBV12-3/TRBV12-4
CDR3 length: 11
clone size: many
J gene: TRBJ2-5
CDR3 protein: CASSFTETHYF
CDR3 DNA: TGTGCCAGCAGTTTTACGGAGACCCATTACTTC

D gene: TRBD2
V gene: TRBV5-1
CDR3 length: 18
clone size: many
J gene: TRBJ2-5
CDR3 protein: CASSLAGGAGASQETQYF
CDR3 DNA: TGCGCCAGCAGCTTGGCAGGTGGAGCGGGGGCCTCCCAAGAGACCCAGTACTTC

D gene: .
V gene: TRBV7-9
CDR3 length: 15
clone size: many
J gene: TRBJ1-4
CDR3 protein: CASSLGPGTNEKLFF
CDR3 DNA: TGTGCCAGCAGCTTAGGTCCCGGGACTAATGAAAAACTGTTTTTT

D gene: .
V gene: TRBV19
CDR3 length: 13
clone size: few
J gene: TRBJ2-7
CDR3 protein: CASRSEAPYEQYF
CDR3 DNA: TGTGCCAGTAGATCAGAGGCCCCCTACGAGCAGTACTTC

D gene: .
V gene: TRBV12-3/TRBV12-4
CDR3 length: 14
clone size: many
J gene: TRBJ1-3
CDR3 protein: CASSLGHSGNTIYF
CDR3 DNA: TGTGCCAGCAGTTTGGGTCACTCTGGAAACACCATATATTTT

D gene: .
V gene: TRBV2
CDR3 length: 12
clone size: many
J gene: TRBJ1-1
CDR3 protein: CASSTERTEAFF
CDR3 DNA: TGTGCCAGCAGTACGGAGAGAACTGAAGCTTTCTTT

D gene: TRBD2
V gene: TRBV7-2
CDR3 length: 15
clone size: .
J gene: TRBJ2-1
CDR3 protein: CASSSGGGAGNEQFF
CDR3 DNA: TGTGCCAGCAGCTCGGGCGGGGGGGCAGGCAATGAGCAGTTCTTC

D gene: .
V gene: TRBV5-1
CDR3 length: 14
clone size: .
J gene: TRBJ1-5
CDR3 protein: CASSLDSTDQPQHF
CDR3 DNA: TGCGCCAGCAGCTTGGACTCGACAGATCAGCCCCAGCATTTT

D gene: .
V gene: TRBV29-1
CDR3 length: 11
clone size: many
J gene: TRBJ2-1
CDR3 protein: CSADRYNEQFF
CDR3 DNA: TGCAGTGCCGACCGATACAATGAGCAGTTCTTC